The rows below give T cell receptor beta chains drawn from one sample of a study of cytomegalovirus exposure and HLA in healthy donors. Libraries were prepared by immunoSEQ multiplex PCR; TCRdb keeps only in-frame clonotypes and omits some of them. The sample yields fewer than 250,000 clones, around four fifths seen once. Sequenced input: PBMCs. The receptors were sampled from a woman aged 50 to 65 in good health and CMV-seropositive. Each CDR3 is given with its conserved first and last residue. Fields, in order: J gene, D gene, V gene, CDR3 DNA, CDR3 protein. A D gene is named only where the DNA matches it firmly.

j_call: TRBJ1-5; d_call: .; v_call: TRBV7-9; cdr3_nt: TGTGCCAGCAGCTTAGGAGGGGGTTTTGGCAATCAGCCCCAGCATTTT; cdr3_aa: CASSLGGGFGNQPQHF
j_call: TRBJ2-7; d_call: TRBD2; v_call: TRBV29-1; cdr3_nt: TGCAGCGTTGCCGGGACTACCTACGAGCAGTACTTC; cdr3_aa: CSVAGTTYEQYF
j_call: TRBJ2-3; d_call: .; v_call: TRBV6-5; cdr3_nt: TGTGCCAGCAGTTACTCAGCGGTTATCAGCACAGATACGCAGTATTTT; cdr3_aa: CASSYSAVISTDTQYF
j_call: TRBJ1-5; d_call: .; v_call: TRBV6-6; cdr3_nt: TGTGCCAGCAGTGCACAGGCGAACAATCAGCCCCAGCATTTT; cdr3_aa: CASSAQANNQPQHF
j_call: TRBJ2-7; d_call: .; v_call: TRBV5-1; cdr3_nt: TGCGCCAGCAGCTGGTGGAGGGGATACAGCGACGAGCAGTACTTC; cdr3_aa: CASSWWRGYSDEQYF
j_call: TRBJ2-7; d_call: TRBD1; v_call: TRBV29-1; cdr3_nt: TGCAGCGTTGGTGACAGGGAATACGAGCAGTACTTC; cdr3_aa: CSVGDREYEQYF
j_call: TRBJ1-5; d_call: TRBD1; v_call: TRBV28; cdr3_nt: TGTGCCAGCAAGGGACTGGGACAGGGATCCATTCAGCCCCAGCATTTT; cdr3_aa: CASKGLGQGSIQPQHF
j_call: TRBJ1-2; d_call: .; v_call: TRBV6-5; cdr3_nt: TGTGCCAGCAGGGCGTGGGAGGAAGGCTACACCTTC; cdr3_aa: CASRAWEEGYTF
j_call: TRBJ1-2; d_call: TRBD1; v_call: TRBV6-1; cdr3_nt: TGTGCCAGCAGTGAACCCGGACAGGGAGACTATGGCTACACCTTC; cdr3_aa: CASSEPGQGDYGYTF
j_call: TRBJ1-3; d_call: .; v_call: TRBV29-1; cdr3_nt: TGCAGCGTCCGGGAGGGCCCGAGCTCTGGAAACACCATATATTTT; cdr3_aa: CSVREGPSSGNTIYF
j_call: TRBJ2-5; d_call: TRBD1; v_call: TRBV11-2; cdr3_nt: TGTGCCAGCAGCGGAGGGACAGGGGGAGGGGAGACCCAGTACTTC; cdr3_aa: CASSGGTGGGETQYF
j_call: TRBJ2-7; d_call: TRBD1; v_call: TRBV4-1; cdr3_nt: TGCGCCAGCAGCCGAGAACCGGGACAGGGGGGGGGAGAGCAGTACTTC; cdr3_aa: CASSREPGQGGGEQYF
j_call: TRBJ2-7; d_call: TRBD2; v_call: TRBV7-9; cdr3_nt: TGTGCCAGCAGCTGGGGGCTAGCGGGGGACGAGCAGTACTTC; cdr3_aa: CASSWGLAGDEQYF
j_call: TRBJ1-2; d_call: TRBD1; v_call: TRBV5-1; cdr3_nt: TGCGCCAGCAGCTTGGAACCGGGACAGGGGAACTCGGGCGGCTACACCTTC; cdr3_aa: CASSLEPGQGNSGGYTF
j_call: TRBJ2-7; d_call: .; v_call: TRBV11-2; cdr3_nt: TGTGCCAGCAGCTTAGACAGGGTAGTCGAGCAGTACTTC; cdr3_aa: CASSLDRVVEQYF
j_call: TRBJ2-1; d_call: TRBD2; v_call: TRBV7-8; cdr3_nt: TGTGCCAGCAGCTTAGAGCGGGGGGGCCGCGGTGGGAGTGAGCAGTTCTTC; cdr3_aa: CASSLERGGRGGSEQFF
j_call: TRBJ2-4; d_call: .; v_call: TRBV6-5; cdr3_nt: TGTGCCAGCAGTCTCCGGGGGAAAAACATTCAGTACTTC; cdr3_aa: CASSLRGKNIQYF